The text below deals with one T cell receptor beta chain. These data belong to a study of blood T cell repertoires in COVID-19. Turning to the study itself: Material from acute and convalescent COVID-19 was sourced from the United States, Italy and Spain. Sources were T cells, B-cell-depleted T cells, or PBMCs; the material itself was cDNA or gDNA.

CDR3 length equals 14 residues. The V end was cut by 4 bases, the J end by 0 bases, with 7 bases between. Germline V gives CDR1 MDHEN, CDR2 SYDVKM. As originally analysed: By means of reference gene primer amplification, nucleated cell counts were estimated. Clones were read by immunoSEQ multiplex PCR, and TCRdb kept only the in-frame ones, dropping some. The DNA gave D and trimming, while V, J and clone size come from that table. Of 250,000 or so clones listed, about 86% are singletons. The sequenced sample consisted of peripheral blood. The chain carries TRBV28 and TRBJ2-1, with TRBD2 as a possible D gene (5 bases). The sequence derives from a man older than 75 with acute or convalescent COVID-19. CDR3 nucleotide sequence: TGTGCCAGCAGTTATAGCGTCTCCTACAATGAGCAGTTCTTC. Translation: CASSYSVSYNEQFF.